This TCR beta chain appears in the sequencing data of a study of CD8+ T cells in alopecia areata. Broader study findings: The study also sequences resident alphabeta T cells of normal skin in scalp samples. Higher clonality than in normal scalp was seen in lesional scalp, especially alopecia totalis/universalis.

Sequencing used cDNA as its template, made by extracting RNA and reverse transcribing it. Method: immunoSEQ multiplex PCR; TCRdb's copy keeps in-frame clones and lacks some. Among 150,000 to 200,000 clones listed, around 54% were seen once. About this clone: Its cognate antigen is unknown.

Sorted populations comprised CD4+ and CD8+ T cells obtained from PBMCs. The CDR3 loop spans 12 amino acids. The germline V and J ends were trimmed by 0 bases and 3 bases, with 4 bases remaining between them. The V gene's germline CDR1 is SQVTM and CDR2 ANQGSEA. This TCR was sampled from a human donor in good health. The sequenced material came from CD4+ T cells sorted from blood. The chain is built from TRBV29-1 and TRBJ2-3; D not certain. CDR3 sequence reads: CSVEEGTDTQYF. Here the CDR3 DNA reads TGCAGCGTTGAAGAGGGGACAGATACGCAGTATTTT.